This TCR beta chain was captured by sequencing in a study of blood T cell repertoires in COVID-19. Germline CDR1 GTSNPN, CDR2 SVGIG (reference sequence). The V and J ends lost 8 bases and 3 bases, in that order; junction bases with no gene match: 5. This CDR3 has 12 residues. Per the original methods: Reference gene primer amplification gave estimated nucleated cell counts. TCRdb's table, derived via immunoSEQ multiplex PCR, lists solely in-frame clones and lacks some. The V and J calls and clone size were taken over from that table, and D and trimming were inferred from the DNA. The profile shows over 250,000 clones, roughly 80% of them singletons.

The sequence was obtained from a man aged 35-49 years who had been exposed to COVID-19. J is TRBJ1-2 and V is TRBV30; 8 bases are shared with TRBD1. Sequenced: PBMCs or T cells enriched from blood (not recorded which). CDR3 nucleotides: TGTGCCCAGACAGGGGCCGACTATGGCTACACCTTC. Translating gives CAQTGADYGYTF.